The clone carrying this T cell receptor (beta chain) appeared a few times. Its matching antigen is unknown. This entry belongs to a study of post-analysis software for immune sequencing data. Overall study findings and caveats: Included in a set of about five TRBV segments more frequent in patients than controls were TRBV5-6, TRBV5-1 and TRBV20-1.

The CDR3 sequence is 12 residues long. J was trimmed by 13 bases and V by 2 bases; bases with no gene match: 7. Germline V gene lookup returns CDR1 MGHDK and CDR2 SYGVNS. Included in the TCR beta cDNA libraries were unique molecular identifiers. TCRdb independently ran MiXCR on the PCR reads; one entry per CDR3 protein. The sample has a few hundred thousand distinct CDR3 sequences; about a third are singletons. This clonotype was sampled from a girl aged 5-17 years with multiple sclerosis. This sequence joins TRBV25-1 and TRBJ2-5; 7 bases match TRBD2. Sample: blood. The DNA for the CDR3 is TGTGCCAGCAGTGAACCCTCGGGGGGACGGTACTTC. As protein: CASSEPSGGRYF.